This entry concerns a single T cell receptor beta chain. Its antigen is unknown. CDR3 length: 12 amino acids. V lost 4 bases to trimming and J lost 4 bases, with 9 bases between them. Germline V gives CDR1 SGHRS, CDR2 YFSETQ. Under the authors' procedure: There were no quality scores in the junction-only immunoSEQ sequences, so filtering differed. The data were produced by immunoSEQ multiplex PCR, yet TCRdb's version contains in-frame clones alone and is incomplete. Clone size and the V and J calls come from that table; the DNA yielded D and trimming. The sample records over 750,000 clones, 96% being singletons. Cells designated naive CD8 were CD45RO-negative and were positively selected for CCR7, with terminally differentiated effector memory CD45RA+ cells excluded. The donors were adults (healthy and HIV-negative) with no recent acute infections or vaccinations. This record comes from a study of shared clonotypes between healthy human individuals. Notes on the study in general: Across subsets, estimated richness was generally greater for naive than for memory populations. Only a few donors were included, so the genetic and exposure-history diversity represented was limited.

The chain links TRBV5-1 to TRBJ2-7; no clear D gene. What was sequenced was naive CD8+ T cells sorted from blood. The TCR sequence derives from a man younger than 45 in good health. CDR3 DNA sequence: TGCGCCAGCAGCGGGCGGAGTTACGAGCAGTACTTC. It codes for CASSGRSYEQYF. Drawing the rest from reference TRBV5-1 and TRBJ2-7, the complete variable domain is KAGVTQTPRYLIKTRGQQVTLSCSPISGHRSVSWYQQTPGQGLQFLFEYFSETQRNKGNFPGRFSGRQFSNSRSEMNVSTLELGDSALYLCASSGRSYEQYFGPGTRLTVT.